This entry lists 16 T cell receptor beta chains sequenced from one sample in a study of blood T cell repertoires in COVID-19. Clones were sequenced by immunoSEQ multiplex PCR, and TCRdb holds only the in-frame ones, with some missing. The table records 60,000 or so clones, around 83% of them present only once. The sample consisted of peripheral blood. The source is a human donor in a cohort sampled during active COVID-19.

The chain combines TRBV5-1 with TRBJ2-4; possible D gene TRBD1, 7 bases. Between the trimmed V and J ends, which lost 4 bases and 13 bases, there was a span of 21 bases. The CDR3 consists of 14 residues. The germline V gene has CDR1 SGHRS and CDR2 YFSETQ. The CDR3 DNA reads TGCGCCAGCAGCGTCGACAGGGTTGGGGGGCGGCAGTACTTC. The encoded protein is CASSVDRVGGRQYF.

This rearrangement joins TRBV5-6 to TRBJ2-7; 10 bases map to TRBD1. The CDR3 runs 15 residues. The germline CDR1 and CDR2 sequences are SGHDT and YYEEEE. With 1 base clipped from V and 11 bases from J, the junction kept 12 bases outside the gene matches. CDR3 sequence (DNA): TGTGCCAGCAGCTTGCAAGGGACAGGGGCCTCTGACGAGTACTTC. Its translation: CASSLQGTGASDEYF.

This chain joins TRBV5-1 and TRBJ2-1; 8 positions match TRBD2. Germline V gene data show CDR1 as SGHRS and CDR2 as YFSETQ. The V segment lost 2 bases and the J segment 4 bases; nucleotides outside the gene matches: 17. The CDR3 length is 19 residues. CDR3 residues: CASSFPTGLGEFRYNEQFF. The CDR3 DNA sequence: TGCGCCAGCAGCTTCCCTACGGGACTAGGGGAATTTAGGTACAATGAGCAGTTCTTC.

This clone has a handful of counts. The chain uses TRBV6-4 and TRBJ2-1; 8 nucleotides agree with TRBD2. This CDR3 is built from 16 residues. The trim removed 3 bases at V and 4 bases at J, leaving 8 bases unmatched. CDR1 is MRHNA, CDR2 SNTAGT, per germline. Here the CDR3 reads CASSESFTGGYNEQFF. CDR3 nucleotides: TGTGCCAGCAGTGAATCCTTTACGGGGGGGTACAATGAGCAGTTCTTC.

The CDR3 DNA reads TGTGCCAGCAGAGCGGGGGCGAAGAGGTACGAGCAGTACGTC. Residues: CASRAGAKRYEQYV. J is TRBJ2-7 and V is TRBV6-5, with 8 bases identical to TRBD2. The CDR3 is 14 residues long. The germline gives CDR1 MNHEY, CDR2 SVGAGI. V lost 6 bases to trimming and J lost 4 bases; unmatched junction nucleotides: 8.

The rearrangement joins TRBV15 to TRBJ2-7, with 10 bases matching TRBD2. V trimming: 3 bases; J trimming: 0 bases; junction bases outside the gene matches: 8. The CDR3 has 17 amino acids. Germline CDR1 is LNHNV and CDR2 is YYDKDF (reference sequence). As DNA, the CDR3 is TGTGCCACCAGCAGTACTAGCGGGGACAGGAGCTCCTACGAGCAGTACTTC. It codes for CATSSTSGDRSSYEQYF.

This clone has a single count. CDR3 sequence (DNA): TGTGCCTGGAGTCTGGGGGGATCCTACAATGAGCAGTTCTTC. This gives the protein CAWSLGGSYNEQFF. The chain uses TRBV30 and TRBJ2-1, with D possibly TRBD2 on 6 matching bases. This CDR3 region has 14 residues. From germline, CDR1 is GTSNPN and CDR2 SVGIG (reference sequence). V shed 2 bases and J shed 1 base, with 9 bases lying between them.

V usage is TRBV7-2 and J usage is TRBJ2-7; a weak D match, TRBD1 (6 bases). This CDR3 region has 12 residues. The germline CDR1 and CDR2 sequences are SGHTA and FQGNSA. The V and J ends lost 6 bases and 4 bases respectively, with 10 bases between them. The CDR3 coding sequence is TGTGCCAGCAGGGGGGCCCAATACGAGCAGTACTTC. Protein sequence: CASRGAQYEQYF.

This clone has only one observation. The chain joins TRBV6-5 to TRBJ2-5, with 8 bases identical to TRBD1. The V and J ends lost 4 bases and 1 base, in that order; junction bases with no gene match: 8. The CDR3 spans 16 residues. Germline assignment: CDR1 MNHEY and CDR2 SVGAGI. CDR3 DNA: TGTGCCAGCAGTTCCGGACAGGGATTTAGCCAAGAGACCCAGTACTTC. Amino acid sequence: CASSSGQGFSQETQYF.

This chain joins TRBV10-3 and TRBJ1-1; 7 bases map to TRBD1. V lost 11 bases, J lost 2 bases, and 8 bases stayed unmatched. The CDR3 runs 13 residues. Germline V lookup: CDR1 ENHRY, CDR2 SYGVKD. CDR3 DNA: TGTGCCGCCTGGAGGGGGCCTAACACTGAAGCTTTCTTT. This codes for CAAWRGPNTEAFF.

The CDR3 coding sequence is TGTGCCAGCAGCGAGGGAGGTCAGCCCCAGCATTTT. Translated: CASSEGGQPQHF. The chain joins TRBV6-5 to TRBJ1-5; D gene ambiguous. CDR3 size: 12 residues. Germline V gene data show CDR1 as MNHEY and CDR2 as SVGAGI. Trimming took off 6 bases at V and 6 bases at J, with 9 bases between the two ends.

Only a few counts were recorded for this clone. This chain's CDR3 is CASSSRGFGTDTQYF. CDR3 nucleotide sequence: TGTGCCAGCAGCTCACGGGGTTTCGGCACAGATACGCAGTATTTT. The rearrangement joins TRBV5-6 to TRBJ2-3; a weak D match, TRBD2 (5 bases). With 3 bases removed from V and 1 base from J, the gap between germline ends came to 12 bases. This CDR3 contains 15 residues. Looked up from germline, CDR1 is SGHDT and CDR2 is YYEEEE.

CDR3 protein: CASSVLAKNIQYF. The CDR3 nucleotides are TGTGCCAGCAGCGTCCTAGCCAAAAACATTCAGTACTTC. The gene calls are TRBV7-2 and TRBJ2-4; D not resolved. Looked up from germline, CDR1 is SGHTA and CDR2 is FQGNSA. The CDR3 spans 13 residues. Between the trimmed V and J ends, which lost 5 bases and 0 bases, there was a span of 5 bases.

The chain combines TRBV21-1 with TRBJ1-2; the table's TRBD1 call for D was not verified on the DNA. TRBV21-1 is a pseudogene. The CDR3 extends over 16 amino acids. For the CDR3, the DNA is TGTGCCAGCAGCAAAGGAATGGACAGGGGTAACTATGGCTACACCTTC. Residues: CASSKGMDRGNYGYTF.

The chain recombines TRBV15 with TRBJ2-1; 7 bases agree with TRBD2. Germline loops: CDR1 LNHNV, CDR2 YYDKDF (reference sequence). V trimming: 4 bases; J trimming: 7 bases; junction bases outside the gene matches: 13. The CDR3 sequence is 16 residues long. DNA of the CDR3: TGTGCCACCAGCAAAGCGGGGAGAGCCTCGGGAAATGAGCAGTTCTTC. Its translation is CATSKAGRASGNEQFF.

The V call is TRBV11-2, the J call TRBJ2-3; the match to TRBD2 covers 11 bases. CDR1 is SGHAT, CDR2 FQNNGV, per germline. With V trimmed by 5 bases and J by 4 bases, 8 bases remained unmatched. The CDR3 length is 16 residues. The CDR3 loop is CASSLYSGGAADTQYF. The CDR3, as DNA: TGTGCCAGCAGCCTGTATAGCGGGGGGGCCGCAGATACGCAGTATTTT. Full variable domain (outside the CDR3, taken from reference TRBV11-2 and TRBJ2-3): EAGVAQSPRYKIIEKRQSVAFWCNPISGHATLYWYQQILGQGPKLLIQFQNNGVVDDSQLPKDRFSAERLKGVDSTLKIQPAKLEDSAVYLCASSLYSGGAADTQYFGPGTRLTVL.